These 9 T cell receptor delta chains came from one sample sequenced in a study of gamma-delta T cells after stem cell transplantation. TCRdb reprocessed the RT-PCR reads using CATT. Seen here are about 2,200 delta-chain clones, 2.5% to 3.5% observed once, and the top ten hold around 52%. The sequenced sample consisted of gamma-delta T cells. These receptors originate from a human donor. It is not recorded whose cells these are; they may come from a transplant donor.

This clone ranks as medium-sized. The chain recombines TRDV2 with TRDJ3, with TRDD3 identical over 8 bases. The CDR3 is made up of 19 amino acids. CDR1 and CDR2 from the germline V gene are GEAIGNYY and EKD. With V trimmed by 2 bases and J by 0 bases, 8 bases remained unmatched. CDR3 sequence: CACDKYWGASSWDTRQMFF. CDR3 sequence (DNA): TGTGCCTGTGACAAGTACTGGGGGGCTAGCTCCTGGGACACCCGACAGATGTTTTTC.

By sample share, this clone is medium-sized. One end of the junction varies from germline; a read error may be responsible. This sequence joins TRDV2 and TRDJ1; a weak D match, TRDD3 (6 bases). Germline V gives CDR1 GEAIGNYY, CDR2 EKD. CDR3 size: 17 residues. CDR3 DNA: TGTGCCTGTGACACTATGGGGGCCAACAGCCTCACCGATAAATTCATCTTT. It codes for CACDTMGANSLTDKFIF.

This clone is termed medium-sized. The chain couples TRDV2 to TRDJ1, with 7 bases lining up with TRDD3. Germline loops: CDR1 GEAIGNYY, CDR2 EKD. The length of the CDR3 is 18 residues. The V gene end was trimmed by 3 bases and the J gene end by 0 bases; junction bases not matched to a gene: 15. CDR3 protein: CACDPLQAGGQDTDKLIF. CDR3 coding DNA: TGTGCCTGTGACCCTCTACAAGCTGGGGGTCAGGACACCGATAAACTCATCTTT.

This clone was counted between two and nine times. Given a much more abundant clone one base away, this may be a read error. Other nucleotide sequences from this sample produce the same CDR3. The chain has TRDV2 and TRDJ1, with 9 bases identical to TRDD3. J lost 0 bases, V lost 0 bases, and 22 bases had no gene match. The CDR3 sequence is 22 residues long. The germline gives CDR1 GEAIGNYY, CDR2 EKD. The CDR3 loop reads CACDTIVLGDRKMARDTDKLIF. The DNA of the CDR3 is TGTGCCTGTGACACCATAGTACTGGGGGACCGAAAAATGGCCCGAGACACCGATAAACTCATCTTT.

The sample holds a few counts of this clone. The V call is TRDV2, the J call TRDJ3, with 12 bases matching TRDD3. The germline gives CDR1 GEAIGNYY, CDR2 EKD. After removal of 1 base from V and 3 bases from J, the junction contained 6 bases not matched to a gene. This CDR3 region has 19 residues. CDR3 nucleotide sequence: TGTGCCTGTGACACGGTACTGGGGGATACCCTCTGGGACACCCGACAGATGTTTTTC. Translating gives CACDTVLGDTLWDTRQMFF.

The chain uses TRDV2 and TRDJ1; 13 nucleotides agree with TRDD3. The CDR3 totals 18 residues. Trimming cost V 3 bases and J 10 bases; bases outside gene matches: 19. Germline V gene lookup returns CDR1 GEAIGNYY and CDR2 EKD. CDR3 coding DNA: TGTGCCTGTGACCCTGTACTGGGGGATACGATCGAGGCCTCGGGACTCATCTTT. Its translation is CACDPVLGDTIEASGLIF.

Only a few counts were recorded for this clone. The chain links TRDV1 to TRDJ1; TRDD3 agrees at 9 bases. The CDR3 is 24 amino acids. The junction had 31 bases not matched to a gene; V was cut back by 5 bases and J by 0 bases. Germline V gives CDR1 TSWWSYY, CDR2 QGS. The CDR3 loop reads CALGHCGTSLVLGERPQYTDKLIF. DNA for the CDR3: TGTGCTCTTGGGCATTGCGGGACCTCACTTGTACTGGGGGAACGGCCCCAGTACACCGATAAACTCATCTTT.

As to this clone: With a much larger clone just one base away, this may be a read error. The chain carries TRDV2 and TRDJ1; tentatively, D is TRDD3 (5 bases). The germline CDR1 and CDR2 sequences are GEAIGNYY and EKD. The CDR3 totals 14 residues. The CDR3 loop is CACDTVLATGKLIF. CDR3 coding DNA: TGTGCCTGTGACACAGTACTGGCTACCGGTAAACTCATCTTT.

This clone is labeled as medium-sized. The chain couples TRDV1 to TRDJ1, with a tentative D call TRDD3 (6 bases). CDR3 size: 19 residues. Trimming left V 4 bases short and J 0 bases short, with 24 bases between. Germline-derived CDR1 and CDR2 are TSWWSYY and QGS. Here the CDR3 reads CALGVGIRGLGRYTDKLIF. The CDR3, as DNA: TGTGCTCTTGGGGTAGGTATTAGGGGCCTGGGGCGGTACACCGATAAACTCATCTTT.